These 17 T cell receptor beta chains originate from one sample sequenced in a study of T cell changes during pregnancy in multiple sclerosis. Some clones are missing from TCRdb's copy, which holds only in-frame ones; the method was immunoSEQ multiplex PCR. The sample lists tens of thousands of clones, 80% to 95% seen once, with 9% in the top ten. Material: CD8+ T cells from peripheral blood mononuclear cells, obtained after pregnancy. These receptors all come from a female donor with multiple sclerosis, enrolled in a pregnancy study.

The chain joins TRBV6-1 to TRBJ1-2; TRBD1 might be the D (5 bases). V was clipped by 7 bases and J by 6 bases, with 18 bases between them. The germline gives CDR1 MNHNS, CDR2 SASEGT. CDR3 length: 14 residues. DNA for the CDR3: TGTGCCAGCATCAGGGCCTACCAAAGCCATGGCTACACCTTC. Its protein is CASIRAYQSHGYTF.

The chain combines TRBV27 with TRBJ1-6; unclear D gene. V lost 3 bases and J 9 bases, leaving 12 bases between the germline ends. CDR3 length: 14 residues. Germline CDR1 is MNHEY and CDR2 is SMNVEV (reference sequence). The CDR3 DNA reads TGTGCCAGCAGTTTCCCCGGGGTTGGTTCACCCCTCCACTTT. It codes for CASSFPGVGSPLHF.

The rearrangement joins TRBV13 to TRBJ2-7, with D maybe TRBD2 (6 bases). The ends were cut back, 4 bases at V and 1 base at J, with 8 bases in the middle. Germline V CDR1 and CDR2: PRHDT, FYEKMQ (reference sequence). The length of the CDR3 is 13 residues. The CDR3 loop reads CASSSGLSYEQYF. The CDR3 nucleotides read TGTGCCAGCAGCTCCGGACTATCCTACGAGCAGTACTTC.

In this sample, this clone turned up a few times. The chain is built from TRBV19 and TRBJ1-2; 10 bases match TRBD1. V gave up 11 bases and J gave up 4 bases; unmatched junction bases: 7. The germline V gene has CDR1 LNHDA and CDR2 SQIVND (reference sequence). The CDR3 is 13 residues long. CDR3 nucleotide sequence: TGTGCCGTCAGGACAGGGGGTTCCTATGGCTACACCTTC. Translating gives CAVRTGGSYGYTF. The full variable domain, with the rest looked up from reference TRBV19 and TRBJ1-2, is DGGITQSPKYLFRKEGQNVTLSCEQNLNHDAMYWYRQDPGQGLRLIYYSQIVNDFQKGDIAEGYSVSREKKESFPLTVTSAQKNPTAFYLCAVRTGGSYGYTFGSGTRLTVV.

The chain links TRBV15 to TRBJ1-2; 7 bases align to TRBD1. V shed 8 bases and J 8 bases; nucleotides not matched to a gene: 14. Looked up from germline, CDR1 is LNHNV and CDR2 is YYDKDF (reference sequence). The CDR3 covers 14 residues. Written as DNA, the CDR3 is TGTGCCACCGGGGGAACGACAGGGACTTGGGGCTACACCTTC. Translation: CATGGTTGTWGYTF.

This chain uses TRBV5-1 with TRBJ2-1; 11 positions match TRBD2. The junction had 7 bases not matched to a gene; V was cut back by 0 bases and J by 8 bases. CDR1 and CDR2 (germline): SGHRS, YFSETQ. The CDR3 extends over 16 amino acids. The CDR3 DNA sequence: TGCGCCAGCAGCTTGGAGACTAGCGGGAAGTTTGATGAGCAGTTCTTC. The encoded protein is CASSLETSGKFDEQFF.

The chain couples TRBV6-4 to TRBJ1-1; TRBD1 matches at 11 bases. J gave up 4 bases and V 0 bases, and 13 bases lay outside the gene matches. CDR1 is MRHNA, CDR2 SNTAGT, per germline. The CDR3 is 19 amino acids. The CDR3, as DNA: TGTGCCAGCAGTGACTCCGTGTTGGACAGGGGGCGCAGAGGCACTGAAGCTTTCTTT. As protein: CASSDSVLDRGRRGTEAFF.

The chain couples TRBV11-1 to TRBJ2-2; 8 bases are a match to TRBD1. This CDR3 contains 15 residues. V gave up 4 bases and J gave up 5 bases; unmatched junction bases: 6. From germline, CDR1 is SGHAT and CDR2 FQDESV (reference sequence). CDR3 residues: CASSSRTGRTGELFF. The CDR3 coding sequence is TGTGCCAGCAGCTCGCGGACAGGGAGAACCGGGGAGCTGTTTTTT.

This chain joins TRBV7-9 and TRBJ2-5; 9 bases align to TRBD1. J gave up 2 bases and V 1 base, and 5 bases lay outside the gene matches. The CDR3 spans 16 residues. Looked up from germline, CDR1 is SEHNR and CDR2 is FQNEAQ (reference sequence). CDR3 residues: CASSLDPTGGQETQYF. The CDR3 bases are TGTGCCAGCAGCTTAGATCCGACAGGGGGTCAAGAGACCCAGTACTTC.

The gene calls are TRBV5-8 and TRBJ2-7, with TRBD1 matching over 9 bases. This CDR3 region has 19 residues. CDR1 is SGHTS and CDR2 is YDEGEE in the germline V gene. V shed 0 bases and J 2 bases; nucleotides not matched to a gene: 15. Here the CDR3 reads CASSLARDRVYFGTYEQYF. CDR3 bases: TGTGCCAGCAGCTTGGCGCGGGACAGGGTGTATTTTGGTACCTACGAGCAGTACTTC. Together with reference TRBV5-8 and TRBJ2-7, the CDR3 gives the full variable domain: EAGVTQSPTHLIKTRGQQATLRCSPISGHTSVYWYQQALGLGLQFLLWYDEGEERNRGNFPPRFSGRQFPNYSSELNVNALELEDSALYLCASSLARDRVYFGTYEQYFGPGTRLTVT.

The V gene is TRBV4-3, the J gene TRBJ2-1; 10 bases align to TRBD2. The CDR3 has 16 amino acids. Germline-derived CDR1 and CDR2 are LGHNA and YSLEER. The V gene end was trimmed by 3 bases and the J gene end by 4 bases; junction bases not matched to a gene: 6. The CDR3 region has the DNA TGCGCCAGCAGCCACAATAGCGGGGGGAGGTACAATGAGCAGTTCTTC. It is translated as CASSHNSGGRYNEQFF.

A single count supports this clone. V usage is TRBV7-2 and J usage is TRBJ2-1; the match to TRBD2 covers 9 bases. Germline values: CDR1 SGHTA, CDR2 FQGNSA. V was pared by 5 bases and J by 4 bases, with 12 bases of the junction left unmatched. This CDR3 is 17 amino acids long. The CDR3 sequence: CASSPLRAGGPYNEQFF. CDR3 nucleotide sequence: TGTGCCAGCAGCCCACTACGGGCGGGGGGGCCTTACAATGAGCAGTTCTTC.

The chain combines TRBV7-9 with TRBJ2-1; 8 bases line up with TRBD1. Looked up from germline, CDR1 is SEHNR and CDR2 is FQNEAQ (reference sequence). V shed 4 bases and J 5 bases; nucleotides not matched to a gene: 4. This CDR3 is 14 amino acids long. The CDR3 DNA reads as TGTGCCAGCAGCTCGGACAGGGTGGACAATGAGCAGTTCTTC. It translates to CASSSDRVDNEQFF. Complete variable domain (other parts from reference TRBV7-9 and TRBJ2-1): DTGVSQNPRHKITKRGQNVTFRCDPISEHNRLYWYRQTLGQGPEFLTYFQNEAQLEKSRLLSDRFSAERPKGSFSTLEIQRTEQGDSAMYLCASSSDRVDNEQFFGPGTRLTVL.

J is TRBJ2-7 and V is TRBV7-2; TRBD1 agrees at 9 bases. Germline CDR1 reads SGHTA; CDR2 reads FQGNSA. J lost 5 bases, V lost 6 bases, and 11 bases had no gene match. The CDR3 loop spans 15 amino acids. The CDR3 DNA reads as TGTGCCAGCAGGCAACTTGGGACAGGGCACAACGAGCAGTACTTC. Translating gives CASRQLGTGHNEQYF.

The rearrangement joins TRBV5-1 to TRBJ2-5; 9 bases are a match to TRBD2. Looked up from germline, CDR1 is SGHRS and CDR2 is YFSETQ. V shed 4 bases, J shed 2 bases, and the junction held 3 bases outside the gene matches. This CDR3 comprises 14 residues. CDR3 sequence reads: CASSRLAGQETQYF. CDR3 DNA sequence: TGCGCCAGCAGCCGTCTAGCGGGGCAAGAGACCCAGTACTTC.

The V and J genes are TRBV6-5 and TRBJ2-3, with 9 bases matching TRBD2. In germline, CDR1 is MNHEY, CDR2 SVGAGI. The CDR3 extends over 16 amino acids. Trimming at V came to 0 bases and at J to 4 bases, leaving 5 bases not matched to a gene. The DNA of the CDR3 is TGTGCCAGCAGTTACTCTAGCGGGAGTGGTTCAGATACGCAGTATTTT. This translates into CASSYSSGSGSDTQYF.

This chain connects TRBV4-1 to TRBJ2-5, with a weak D call TRBD2 (7 bases). Judging by the DNA end, TRBJ2-7 fits better; the J call may be wrong. Germline CDR1 and CDR2: MGHRA and YSYEKL. This CDR3 has 20 residues. CDR3 sequence reads: CASSQDLTDSWGAGVYEQYF. As DNA, the CDR3 is TGCGCCAGCAGCCAAGATCTTACTGATTCCTGGGGGGCGGGAGTATACGAGCAGTACTTC.